This TCR beta chain was retrieved from a study of cytomegalovirus exposure and HLA in healthy donors. This clone was counted a few times. Trimming removed 4 bases at V and 5 bases at J, with 11 bases between. The CDR3 is 14 amino acids. Germline V gene sequence: CDR1 MGHRA, CDR2 YSYEKL. The PCR contained 60 Vbeta and 13 Jbeta primers. The table came from immunoSEQ multiplex PCR; TCRdb's copy has only in-frame clones and leaves some out. Of under 45,000 clones listed, around 77% are singletons. The sequence was collected from a man in his thirties or forties in good health and CMV-seronegative. Specimen: PBMCs. The chain carries TRBV4-1 and TRBJ1-4, with TRBD1 as a possible D gene (6 bases). The CDR3: CASSPWDTNEKLFF. Written as DNA, the CDR3 is TGCGCCAGCAGCCCCTGGGACACCAATGAAAAACTGTTTTTT.